The clone carrying this T cell receptor (beta chain) was observed many times. What it recognizes is unknown. This entry is derived from a study of neurological immune-mediated disorders. Whole-study findings and limits: The absence of any CDR3 amino acid sequence shared by expanded clones across subjects suggests that repertoires were private in all groups.

J gave up 1 base and V 3 bases, and 8 bases lay outside the gene matches. The CDR3 loop spans 16 amino acids. CDR1 is MGHDK and CDR2 is SYGVNS in the germline V gene. The making of cDNA relied on 5'RACE with 10-nucleotide random UMIs. The output of every sequencing run exceeded 190 million TCR-beta sequences, derived from 15-18 subjects. TCRdb re-analysed the 5' RACE reads in MiXCR, keeping a single row per CDR3 protein. The repertoire holds about 49,000 distinct CDR3 sequences, with 9% to 10% as singletons. Documented time point: longitudinal time-point 1 (baseline). From 2 million PBMCs stored at -80 C, the unsorted libraries were generated.

This rearrangement joins TRBV25-1 to TRBJ1-2; 7 bases line up with TRBD1. This TCR derives from a woman in her thirties or forties in good health. Sequenced sample: PBMCs. The chain's CDR3 is CASSEHSAGGNYGYTF. Written as DNA, the CDR3 is TGTGCCAGCAGTGAGCATTCGGCAGGGGGTAACTATGGCTACACCTTC.